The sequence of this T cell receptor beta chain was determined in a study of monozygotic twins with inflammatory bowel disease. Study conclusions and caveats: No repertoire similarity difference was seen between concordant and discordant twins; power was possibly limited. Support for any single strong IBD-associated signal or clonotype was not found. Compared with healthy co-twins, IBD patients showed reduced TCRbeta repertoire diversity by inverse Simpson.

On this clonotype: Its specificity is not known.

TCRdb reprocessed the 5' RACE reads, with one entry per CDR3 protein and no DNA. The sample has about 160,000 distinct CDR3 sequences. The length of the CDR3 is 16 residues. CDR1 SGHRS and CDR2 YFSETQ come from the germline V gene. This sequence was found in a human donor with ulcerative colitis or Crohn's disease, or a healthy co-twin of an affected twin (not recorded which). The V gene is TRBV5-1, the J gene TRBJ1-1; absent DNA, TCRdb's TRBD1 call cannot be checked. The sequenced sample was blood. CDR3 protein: CASSAYRDRVDTEAFF.